Below are 6 T cell receptor beta chains sequenced from a single sample in a study of beta chain features in type 1 diabetes. Expressed TCRB transcripts were sequenced because the entire RNA isolate underwent reverse transcription. Measured with immunoSEQ multiplex PCR; TCRdb has only the in-frame clones, and not every one. The sample has over 350,000 clones, approximately 15% seen once. Input material: naive CD4+ T cells from blood. These receptors originate from a woman under 30 in good health.

This chain joins TRBV29-1 and TRBJ1-1; possibly TRBD1 for D (6 bases). Per germline, CDR1 SQVTM and CDR2 ANQGSEA. Deletions cut 6 bases from V and 0 bases from J, with 14 bases between. The CDR3 runs 14 residues. CDR3 loop: CSVPDKGVNTEAFF. The CDR3 bases are TGCAGCGTCCCGGACAAGGGGGTGAACACTGAAGCTTTCTTT.

CDR3 DNA sequence: TGTGCCAGCAGCGGTGACAGCTACGAGCAGTACTTC. It encodes CASSGDSYEQYF. This chain uses TRBV7-9 with TRBJ2-5; D may be TRBD1 (5 bases). With the DNA end fitting TRBJ2-7 better, the J assignment may be wrong. CDR1 and CDR2 from the germline V gene are SEHNR and FQNEAQ (reference sequence). CDR3 length: 12 residues.

The chain carries TRBV19 and TRBJ2-1; 9 nucleotides match TRBD2. Germline trimming cut 3 bases from V and 11 bases from J; bases unmatched to any gene: 11. Germline lookup yields CDR1 LNHDA and CDR2 SQIVND (reference sequence). This CDR3 region has 15 residues. This CDR3 reads CASSMGLAGPRKQFF. CDR3 DNA sequence: TGTGCCAGTAGTATGGGTCTAGCGGGGCCCCGGAAGCAGTTCTTC.

The chain employs TRBV9 and TRBJ2-2, with D possibly matching TRBD2 (5 bases). CDR3 length: 16 amino acids. Germline V CDR1 and CDR2: SGDLS, YYNGEE. V dropped 2 bases and J dropped 1 base, with 12 bases sitting between them. The CDR3 nucleotides read TGTGCCAGCAGCGTTCGCCGGGCGGGGAACACCGGGGAGCTGTTTTTT. Protein product: CASSVRRAGNTGELFF.

This chain links TRBV29-1 with TRBJ2-1; tentative D call: TRBD2 (5 bases). CDR1 and CDR2 (germline): SQVTM, ANQGSEA. V lost 5 bases, J lost 3 bases, and 11 bases lay in between. This CDR3 comprises 13 residues. The CDR3 DNA follows: TGCAGCGTTTATCCGGGAAGCTACAATGAGCAGTTCTTC. It yields the protein CSVYPGSYNEQFF.

As concerns this clone: Other DNA sequences in this specimen translate into the identical CDR3. J is TRBJ2-7 and V is TRBV18, with 10 bases aligning to TRBD2. CDR1 KGHSH and CDR2 LQKENI come from the germline V gene. V lost 1 base to trimming and J lost 4 bases; unmatched junction nucleotides: 1. The CDR3 is 14 amino acids. CDR3 amino acids: CASSPLAGGYEQYF. The CDR3 nucleotides read TGTGCCAGCTCACCACTAGCGGGAGGTTACGAGCAGTACTTC. Drawing the rest from reference TRBV18 and TRBJ2-7, the complete variable domain is NAGVMQNPRHLVRRRGQEARLRCSPMKGHSHVYWYRQLPEEGLKFMVYLQKENIIDESGMPKERFSAEFPKEGPSILRIQQVVRGDSAAYFCASSPLAGGYEQYFGPGTRLTVT.